These 20 T cell receptor beta chains originate from one sample sequenced in a study of CD8+ T cells in alopecia areata. It was cDNA, reverse transcribed from extracted RNA, that served as the sequencing template. Profiling relied on immunoSEQ multiplex PCR, and the TCRdb table lists in-frame clones only, not all of them. The sample holds roughly 200,000 clones, 63% seen once. The source was CD4+ T cells sorted from blood, collected at week 0. These receptors originate from a human donor with alopecia areata.

The chain carries TRBV30 and TRBJ1-2; no firm D call. The V and J ends lost 0 bases and 0 bases respectively, with 2 bases between them. CDR1 and CDR2 (germline): GTSNPN, SVGIG (reference sequence). The CDR3 loop spans 12 amino acids. CDR3 bases: TGTGCCTGGAGTGTTTCTAACTATGGCTACACCTTC. Its protein is CAWSVSNYGYTF.

This clone was seen once. The chain has TRBV29-1 and TRBJ2-3, with D possibly called TRBD1 or TRBD2 (5 bases each). CDR1 is SQVTM and CDR2 is ANQGSEA in the germline V gene. The CDR3 is made up of 13 amino acids. Trimming cost V 4 bases and J 2 bases, with 10 bases left between them. This CDR3 reads CSVVGPPTDTQYF. The CDR3 DNA follows: TGCAGCGTTGTGGGACCACCCACAGATACGCAGTATTTT.

The chain recombines TRBV6-4 with TRBJ2-1; D is ambiguous. V lost 4 bases to trimming and J lost 0 bases, with 10 bases between them. The germline gives CDR1 MRHNA, CDR2 SNTAGT. The CDR3 extends over 15 amino acids. CDR3 sequence reads: CASSGEPSSYNEQFF. In DNA form, the CDR3 reads TGTGCCAGCAGTGGGGAACCCAGCTCCTACAATGAGCAGTTCTTC.

This chain joins TRBV5-4 and TRBJ2-2; 13 nucleotides align to TRBD2. In germline, CDR1 is SGHNT, CDR2 YYREEE (reference sequence). V gave up 0 bases and J gave up 4 bases; unmatched junction bases: 3. This CDR3 is built from 17 residues. CDR3 in DNA: TGTGCCAGCAGCTTGGGACTAGCGGGGGGCCGCACCGGGGAGCTGTTTTTT. It encodes CASSLGLAGGRTGELFF.

V is TRBV10-1 and J is TRBJ2-5, with D uncertain. The germline V and J ends were trimmed by 3 bases and 2 bases, with 10 bases remaining between them. The CDR3 contains 14 residues. CDR1 and CDR2 (germline): WNHNN, SYGVQD (reference sequence). CDR3 loop: CASSDSLAQETQYF. The CDR3 bases are TGCGCCAGCAGTGACAGTCTGGCGCAAGAGACCCAGTACTTC.

The V call is TRBV30, the J call TRBJ1-6; D is ambiguous. CDR1 and CDR2 (germline): GTSNPN, SVGIG (reference sequence). The CDR3 length is 13 residues. V was pared by 3 bases and J by 8 bases, with 11 bases between. The CDR3 bases are TGTGCCTGGAGGAGCCTCCGGGATTCACCCCTCCACTTT. This codes for CAWRSLRDSPLHF. Complete variable domain (other parts from reference TRBV30 and TRBJ1-6): SQTIHQWPATLVQPVGSPLSLECTVEGTSNPNLYWYRQAAGRGLQLLFYSVGIGQISSEVPQNLSASRPQDRQFILSSKKLLLSDSGFYLCAWRSLRDSPLHFGNGTRLTVT.

This chain joins TRBV2 and TRBJ1-5; TRBD1 matches 7 bases. With 3 bases clipped from V and 6 bases from J, the junction kept 5 bases outside the gene matches. Germline lookup yields CDR1 SNHLY and CDR2 FYNNEI. The CDR3 contains 14 residues. The CDR3 spells CASSDQGGPQPQHF. As DNA, the CDR3 is TGTGCCAGCAGTGATCAGGGGGGTCCTCAGCCCCAGCATTTT. The whole variable domain, filled in from reference TRBV2 and TRBJ1-5, reads EPEVTQTPSHQVTQMGQEVILRCVPISNHLYFYWYRQILGQKVEFLVSFYNNEISEKSEIFDDQFSVERPDGSNFTLKIRSTKLEDSAMYFCASSDQGGPQPQHFGDGTRLSIL.

The chain combines TRBV29-1 with TRBJ2-7, with D possibly TRBD2 on 5 matching bases. From germline, CDR1 is SQVTM and CDR2 ANQGSEA. The CDR3 is 13 residues long. The ends were cut back, 6 bases at V and 0 bases at J, with 12 bases in the middle. The DNA for the CDR3 is TGCAGCGTGGCTGTAGGGAGCTCCTACGAGCAGTACTTC. Encoded protein: CSVAVGSSYEQYF.

This clone appeared a few times. V usage is TRBV29-1 and J usage is TRBJ1-1, with 10 bases lining up with TRBD1. This CDR3 spans 14 amino acids. Per the germline V gene, CDR1 is SQVTM and CDR2 is ANQGSEA. Unmatched junction bases numbered 7, after V lost 4 bases and J lost 5 bases. This CDR3 is CSVVRDRGGTEAFF. The CDR3 coding sequence is TGCAGCGTTGTCCGGGACAGGGGTGGGACTGAAGCTTTCTTT. Complete variable domain (other parts from reference TRBV29-1 and TRBJ1-1): SAVISQKPSRDICQRGTSLTIQCQVDSQVTMMFWYRQQPGQSLTLIATANQGSEATYESGFVIDKFPISRPNLTFSTLTVSNMSPEDSSIYLCSVVRDRGGTEAFFGQGTRLTVV.

The chain joins TRBV4-3 to TRBJ2-6; TRBD1 might be the D (6 bases). CDR1 is LGHNA and CDR2 is YSLEER in the germline V gene. Trimming removed 2 bases from V and 11 bases from J, with 10 bases in between. This CDR3 region has 13 residues. In nucleotides, the CDR3 is TGCGCCAGCAGCCAACTATCAGGGGACGTCCTGACTTTC. Its translation: CASSQLSGDVLTF.

The chain combines TRBV30 with TRBJ2-1; 9 positions agree with TRBD2. The CDR3 contains 13 residues. The J segment lost 8 bases and the V segment lost 1 base, leaving 3 bases of the junction unmatched. Looked up from germline, CDR1 is GTSNPN and CDR2 is SVGIG (reference sequence). In nucleotides, the CDR3 is TGTGCCTGGAGTGAAGGGACTAGCTATGAGCAGTTCTTC. It yields the protein CAWSEGTSYEQFF.

This clone was observed once. V and J are TRBV30 and TRBJ1-2; 8 bases agree with TRBD1. V dropped 4 bases and J dropped 4; count of bases not matched to a gene: 8. CDR3 length equals 14 residues. Germline assignment: CDR1 GTSNPN and CDR2 SVGIG (reference sequence). The CDR3 here is CAWKSGGQAYGYTF. The CDR3 DNA reads as TGTGCCTGGAAATCAGGGGGACAGGCCTATGGCTACACCTTC.

This clone was seen more than once but under ten times. V is TRBV11-2 and J is TRBJ1-6; TRBD1 is a possible D gene (5 bases). The CDR3 extends over 15 amino acids. V shed 0 bases and J shed 9 bases, with 12 bases lying between them. Germline V gives CDR1 SGHAT, CDR2 FQNNGV. The CDR3: CASSLDGARGSPLHF. As DNA, the CDR3 is TGTGCCAGCAGCTTAGATGGGGCGAGGGGTTCACCCCTCCACTTT. The full variable domain, rest sourced from reference TRBV11-2 and TRBJ1-6, is EAGVAQSPRYKIIEKRQSVAFWCNPISGHATLYWYQQILGQGPKLLIQFQNNGVVDDSQLPKDRFSAERLKGVDSTLKIQPAKLEDSAVYLCASSLDGARGSPLHFGNGTRLTVT.

This clone was seen only once. The chain recombines TRBV2 with TRBJ2-1, with 8 bases fitting TRBD1. V lost 6 bases to trimming and J lost 0 bases; unmatched junction nucleotides: 7. CDR3 length: 16 amino acids. Germline V gene sequence: CDR1 SNHLY, CDR2 FYNNEI. CDR3 amino acids: CASRLSTGGSYNEQFF. CDR3 sequence (DNA): TGTGCCAGCAGACTCTCAACAGGGGGCTCCTACAATGAGCAGTTCTTC.

The V call is TRBV7-2, the J call TRBJ2-1; a possible D gene is TRBD1 (5 bases). Per the germline V gene, CDR1 is SGHTA and CDR2 is FQGNSA. V was clipped by 5 bases and J by 2 bases, with 13 bases between them. The CDR3 covers 15 residues. The CDR3 sequence: CASSRPRGTYNEQFF. Here the CDR3 DNA reads TGTGCCAGCAGCCGGCCTAGGGGCACCTACAATGAGCAGTTCTTC.

The rearrangement uses TRBV18 and TRBJ1-1, with D possibly TRBD1 on 6 matching bases. Germline V gene data show CDR1 as KGHSH and CDR2 as LQKENI. The ends were cut back, 6 bases at V and 0 bases at J, with 8 bases in the middle. The CDR3 sequence is 13 residues long. As DNA, the CDR3 is TGTGCCAGCTCCCAGGGGATGAACACTGAAGCTTTCTTT. As protein: CASSQGMNTEAFF.

The rearrangement joins TRBV29-1 to TRBJ2-2; D might be TRBD1 (5 bases). The CDR3 loop spans 13 amino acids. The germline V and J ends were trimmed by 3 bases and 4 bases, with 9 bases remaining between them. Germline V CDR1 and CDR2: SQVTM, ANQGSEA. The CDR3 is CSVDQGGTGELFF. DNA for the CDR3: TGCAGCGTTGATCAGGGTGGCACCGGGGAGCTGTTTTTT.

This sequence joins TRBV9 and TRBJ1-2; 8 bases line up with TRBD1. The V segment lost 0 bases and the J segment 4 bases; nucleotides outside the gene matches: 8. Looked up from germline, CDR1 is SGDLS and CDR2 is YYNGEE. This CDR3 region has 16 residues. The CDR3 sequence is CASSVGPAGGSYGYTF. The DNA of the CDR3 is TGTGCCAGCAGCGTAGGCCCCGCAGGGGGCAGCTATGGCTACACCTTC.

V and J are TRBV7-2 and TRBJ2-6; D not certain. CDR1 is SGHTA and CDR2 is FQGNSA in the germline V gene. The V end was cut by 5 bases, the J end by 0 bases, with 8 bases between. The CDR3 sequence is 15 residues long. The CDR3 loop is CASSPTYSGANVLTF. CDR3 bases: TGTGCCAGCAGCCCGACGTACTCTGGGGCCAACGTCCTGACTTTC.

This chain links TRBV4-3 with TRBJ2-4; 9 bases are a match to TRBD1. J lost 7 bases, V lost 0 bases, and 7 bases had no gene match. Per the germline V gene, CDR1 is LGHNA and CDR2 is YSLEER. This CDR3 is 16 amino acids long. The CDR3 nucleotides read TGCGCCAGCAGCCAAGATGGGACAGGGACGAGGAACATTCAGTACTTC. Translated: CASSQDGTGTRNIQYF.